The clone carrying this TCR beta chain came up a few times. Its antigen is unknown. The data are from a study of cytomegalovirus exposure and HLA in healthy donors. Study details: In a previous analysis, 117 million unique TCR beta sequences were found from about 190 million T cells.

V lost 4 bases and J 6 bases, leaving 17 bases between the germline ends. CDR3 size: 15 residues. Looked up from germline, CDR1 is MRHNA and CDR2 is SNTAGT. PCR primers comprised 60 Vbeta and 13 Jbeta primers. Method: immunoSEQ multiplex PCR; TCRdb's copy keeps in-frame clones and lacks some. The table includes over 200,000 clones, more than 75% detected once. Whole-study results and caveats: Later findings reportedly placed an Asian-associated ancestry cluster below the approximately 670-donor mean for N-insertions. DRB1 showed the most TCR associations and HLA-C the fewest in a later analysis, as rates varied by HLA locus.

The sequenced material came from PBMCs. The TCR sequence derives from a human donor in good health. V usage is TRBV6-4 and J usage is TRBJ2-3; D may be TRBD2 (5 bases). The CDR3 DNA sequence: TGTGCCAGCAGTGTTTCGGCTTTGCCGGGGGATACGCAGTATTTT. It translates to CASSVSALPGDTQYF.